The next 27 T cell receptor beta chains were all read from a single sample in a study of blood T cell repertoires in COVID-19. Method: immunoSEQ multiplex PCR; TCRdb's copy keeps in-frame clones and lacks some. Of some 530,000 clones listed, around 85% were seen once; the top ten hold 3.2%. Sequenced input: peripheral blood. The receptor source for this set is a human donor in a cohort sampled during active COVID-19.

In nucleotides, the CDR3 is TGTGCCAGTGGCTTGGGACAGGGCACCTCTGGAAACACCATATATTTT. Its protein is CASGLGQGTSGNTIYF. This chain connects TRBV19 to TRBJ1-3, with 9 bases aligning to TRBD1. The CDR3 is 16 amino acids. Germline V gives CDR1 LNHDA, CDR2 SQIVND (reference sequence). J gave up 0 bases and V 8 bases, and 8 bases lay outside the gene matches.

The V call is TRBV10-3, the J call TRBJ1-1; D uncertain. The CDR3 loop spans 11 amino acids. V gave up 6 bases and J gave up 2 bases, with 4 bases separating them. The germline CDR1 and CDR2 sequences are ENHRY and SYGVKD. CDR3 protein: CAIRSNTEAFF. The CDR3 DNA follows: TGTGCCATCAGGTCTAACACTGAAGCTTTCTTT.

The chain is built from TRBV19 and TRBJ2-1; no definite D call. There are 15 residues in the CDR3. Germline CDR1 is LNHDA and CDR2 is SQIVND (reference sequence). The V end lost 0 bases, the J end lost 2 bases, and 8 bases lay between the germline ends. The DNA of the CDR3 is TGTGCCAGTAGTATAGAGGAGACCCCCTACAATGAGCAGTTCTTC. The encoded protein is CASSIEETPYNEQFF.

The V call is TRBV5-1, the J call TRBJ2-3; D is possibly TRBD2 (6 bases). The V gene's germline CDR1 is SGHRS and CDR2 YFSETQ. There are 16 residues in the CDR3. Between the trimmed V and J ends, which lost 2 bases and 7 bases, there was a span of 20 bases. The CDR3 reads CASSFRGGDGANTQYF. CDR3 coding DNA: TGCGCCAGCAGCTTCCGAGGAGGGGACGGAGCCAATACGCAGTATTTT.

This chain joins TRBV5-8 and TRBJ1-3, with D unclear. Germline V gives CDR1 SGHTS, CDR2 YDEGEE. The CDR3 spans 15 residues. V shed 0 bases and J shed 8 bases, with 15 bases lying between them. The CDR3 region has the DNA TGTGCCAGCAGCTTGGGAGGGCTTAAAGTCGACACCATATATTTT. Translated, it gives CASSLGGLKVDTIYF.

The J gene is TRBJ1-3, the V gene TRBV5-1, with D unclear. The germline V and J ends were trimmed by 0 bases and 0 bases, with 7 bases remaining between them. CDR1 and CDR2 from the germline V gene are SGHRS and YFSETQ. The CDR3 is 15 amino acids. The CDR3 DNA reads TGCGCCAGCAGCTTGGCTGAGAGCTCTGGAAACACCATATATTTT. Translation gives CASSLAESSGNTIYF.

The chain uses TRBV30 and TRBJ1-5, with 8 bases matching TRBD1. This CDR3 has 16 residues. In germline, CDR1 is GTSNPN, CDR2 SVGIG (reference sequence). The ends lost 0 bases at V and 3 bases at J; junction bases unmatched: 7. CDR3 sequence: CAWSVQGQGINQPQHF. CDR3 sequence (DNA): TGTGCCTGGAGTGTACAAGGACAGGGAATCAATCAGCCCCAGCATTTT.

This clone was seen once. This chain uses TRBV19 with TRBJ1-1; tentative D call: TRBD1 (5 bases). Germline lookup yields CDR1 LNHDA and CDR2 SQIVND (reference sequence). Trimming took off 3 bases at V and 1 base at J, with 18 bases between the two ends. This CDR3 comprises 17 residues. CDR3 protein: CASSIGPGLNENTEAFF. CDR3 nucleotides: TGTGCCAGTAGTATCGGTCCAGGGCTCAACGAGAACACTGAAGCTTTCTTT.

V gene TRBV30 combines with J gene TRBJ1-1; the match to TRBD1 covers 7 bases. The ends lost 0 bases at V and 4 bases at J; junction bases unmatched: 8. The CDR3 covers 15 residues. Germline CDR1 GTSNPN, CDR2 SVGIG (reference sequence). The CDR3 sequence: CAWSVETGDITEAFF. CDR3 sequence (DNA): TGTGCCTGGAGTGTAGAAACAGGGGACATCACTGAAGCTTTCTTT.

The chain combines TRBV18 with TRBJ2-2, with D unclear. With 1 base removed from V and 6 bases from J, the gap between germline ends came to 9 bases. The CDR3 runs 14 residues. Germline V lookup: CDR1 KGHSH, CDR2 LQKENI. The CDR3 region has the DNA TGTGCCAGCTCACCACAAAAAATCGCCGGGGAGCTGTTTTTT. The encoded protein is CASSPQKIAGELFF.

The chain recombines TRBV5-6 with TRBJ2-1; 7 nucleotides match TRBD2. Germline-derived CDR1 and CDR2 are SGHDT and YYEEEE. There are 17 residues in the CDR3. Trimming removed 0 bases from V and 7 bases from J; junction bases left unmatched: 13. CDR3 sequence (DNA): TGTGCCAGCAGCTTGGGATACTTGCGGGGGATTTTGAATGAGCAGTTCTTC. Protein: CASSLGYLRGILNEQFF.

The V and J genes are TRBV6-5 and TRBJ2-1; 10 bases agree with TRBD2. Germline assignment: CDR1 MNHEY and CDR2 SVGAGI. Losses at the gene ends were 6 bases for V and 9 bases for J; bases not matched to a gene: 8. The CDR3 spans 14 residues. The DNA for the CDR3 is TGTGCCAGCAGGGGTGGGAGCGGGAGGGGTGAGCAGTTCTTC. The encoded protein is CASRGGSGRGEQFF.

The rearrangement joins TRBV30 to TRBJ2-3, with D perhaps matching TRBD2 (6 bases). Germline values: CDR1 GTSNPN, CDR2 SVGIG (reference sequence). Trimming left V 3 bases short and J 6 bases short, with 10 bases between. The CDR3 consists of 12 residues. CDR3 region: CAWSPGRDTQYF. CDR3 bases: TGTGCCTGGAGCCCTGGGAGGGATACGCAGTATTTT.

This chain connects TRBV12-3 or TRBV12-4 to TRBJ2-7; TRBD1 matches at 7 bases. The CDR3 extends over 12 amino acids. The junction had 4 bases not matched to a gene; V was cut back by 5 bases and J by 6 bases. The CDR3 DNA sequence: TGTGCCAGCAGTCCTCGACAGGGCGAGCAGTACTTC. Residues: CASSPRQGEQYF.

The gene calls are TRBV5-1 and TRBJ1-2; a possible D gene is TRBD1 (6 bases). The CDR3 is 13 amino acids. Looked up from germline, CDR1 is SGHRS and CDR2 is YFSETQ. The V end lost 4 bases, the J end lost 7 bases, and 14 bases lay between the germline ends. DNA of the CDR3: TGCGCCAGCAGCGTTACAGGGTATCGTGGCTACACCTTC. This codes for CASSVTGYRGYTF.

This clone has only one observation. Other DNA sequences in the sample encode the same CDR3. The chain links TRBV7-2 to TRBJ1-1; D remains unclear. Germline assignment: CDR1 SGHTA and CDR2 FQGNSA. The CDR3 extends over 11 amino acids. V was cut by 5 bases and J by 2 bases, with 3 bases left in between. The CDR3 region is CASSLNTEAFF. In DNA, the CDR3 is TGTGCCAGCAGCCTAAACACTGAAGCTTTCTTT.

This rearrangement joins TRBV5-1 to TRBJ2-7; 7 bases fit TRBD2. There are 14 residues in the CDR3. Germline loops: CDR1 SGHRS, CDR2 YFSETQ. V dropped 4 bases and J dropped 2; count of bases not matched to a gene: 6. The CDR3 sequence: CASSPSSGPYEQYF. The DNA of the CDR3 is TGCGCCAGCAGCCCATCTAGCGGCCCCTACGAGCAGTACTTC. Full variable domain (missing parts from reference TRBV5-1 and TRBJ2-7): KAGVTQTPRYLIKTRGQQVTLSCSPISGHRSVSWYQQTPGQGLQFLFEYFSETQRNKGNFPGRFSGRQFSNSRSEMNVSTLELGDSALYLCASSPSSGPYEQYFGPGTRLTVT.

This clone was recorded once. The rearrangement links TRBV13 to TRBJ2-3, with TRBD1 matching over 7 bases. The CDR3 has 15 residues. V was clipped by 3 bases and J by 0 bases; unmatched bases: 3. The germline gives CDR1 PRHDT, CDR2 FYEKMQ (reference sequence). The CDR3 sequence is CASSLTGISTDTQYF. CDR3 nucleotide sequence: TGTGCCAGCAGCTTGACAGGGATTAGCACAGATACGCAGTATTTT.

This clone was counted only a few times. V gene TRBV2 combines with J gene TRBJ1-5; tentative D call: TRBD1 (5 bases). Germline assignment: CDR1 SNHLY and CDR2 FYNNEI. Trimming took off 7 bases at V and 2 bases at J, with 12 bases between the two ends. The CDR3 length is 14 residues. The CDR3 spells CASTVTGRNQPQHF. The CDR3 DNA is TGTGCCAGCACCGTTACAGGCCGCAATCAGCCCCAGCATTTT.

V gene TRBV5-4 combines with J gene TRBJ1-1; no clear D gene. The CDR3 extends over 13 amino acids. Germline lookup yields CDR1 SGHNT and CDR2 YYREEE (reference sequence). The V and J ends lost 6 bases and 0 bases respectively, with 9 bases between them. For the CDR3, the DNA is TGTGCCAGCAACCCGGGGTTGAACACTGAAGCTTTCTTT. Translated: CASNPGLNTEAFF.

CDR3 coding DNA: TGTGCCAGTAGTATCCAGCTAGCGGGAGGATACCACGAGCAGTACTTC. This codes for CASSIQLAGGYHEQYF. The J gene is TRBJ2-7, the V gene TRBV19; 11 bases fit TRBD2. The CDR3 has 16 amino acids. From germline, CDR1 is LNHDA and CDR2 SQIVND (reference sequence). The junction had 9 bases not matched to a gene; V was cut back by 3 bases and J by 5 bases.

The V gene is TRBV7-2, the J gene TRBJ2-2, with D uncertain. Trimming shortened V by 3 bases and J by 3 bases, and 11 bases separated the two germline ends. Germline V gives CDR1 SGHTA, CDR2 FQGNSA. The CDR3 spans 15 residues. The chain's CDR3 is CASSFRTADTGELFF. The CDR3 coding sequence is TGTGCCAGCAGCTTTAGAACCGCCGACACCGGGGAGCTGTTTTTT.

CDR3 amino acids: CAKTGTQNTGELFF. CDR3 DNA: TGTGCCAAGACCGGGACTCAGAACACCGGGGAGCTGTTTTTT. The V gene is TRBV7-9, the J gene TRBJ2-2; TRBD2 is a possible D gene (6 bases). CDR1 is SEHNR, CDR2 FQNEAQ, per germline (reference sequence). V was cut by 10 bases and J by 1 base, with 13 bases left in between. The CDR3 length is 14 residues. Supplemented by reference TRBV7-9 and TRBJ2-2, the full variable domain reads DTGVSQNPRHKITKRGQNVTFRCDPISEHNRLYWYRQTLGQGPEFLTYFQNEAQLEKSRLLSDRFSAERPKGSFSTLEIQRTEQGDSAMYLCAKTGTQNTGELFFGEGSRLTVL.

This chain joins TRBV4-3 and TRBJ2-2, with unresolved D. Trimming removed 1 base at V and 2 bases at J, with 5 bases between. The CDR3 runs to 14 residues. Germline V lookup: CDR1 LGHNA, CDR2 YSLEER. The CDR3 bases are TGCGCCAGCAGCCAAGGGCAAAACACCGGGGAGCTGTTTTTT. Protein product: CASSQGQNTGELFF.

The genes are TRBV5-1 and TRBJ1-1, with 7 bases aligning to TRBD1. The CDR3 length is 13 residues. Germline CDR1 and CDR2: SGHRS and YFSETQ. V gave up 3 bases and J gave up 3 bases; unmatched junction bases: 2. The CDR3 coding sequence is TGCGCCAGCAGCTCTGGGACAGACACTGAAGCTTTCTTT. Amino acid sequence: CASSSGTDTEAFF.

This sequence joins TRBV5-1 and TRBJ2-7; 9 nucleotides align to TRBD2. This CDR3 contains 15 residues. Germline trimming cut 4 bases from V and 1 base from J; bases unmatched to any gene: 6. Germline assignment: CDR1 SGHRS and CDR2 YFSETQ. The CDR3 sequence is CASSRTSARSYEQYF. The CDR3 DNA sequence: TGCGCCAGCAGCAGGACTAGCGCCAGATCCTACGAGCAGTACTTC.

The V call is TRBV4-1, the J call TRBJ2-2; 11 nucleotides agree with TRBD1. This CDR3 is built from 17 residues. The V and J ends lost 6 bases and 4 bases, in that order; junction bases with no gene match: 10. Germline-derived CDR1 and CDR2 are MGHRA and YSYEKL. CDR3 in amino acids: CASRSSWTGGVTGELFF. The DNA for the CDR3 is TGCGCCAGCAGGAGTTCATGGACAGGGGGCGTCACCGGGGAGCTGTTTTTT.